This passage covers 19 T cell receptor beta chains from one sample sequenced in a study of blood T cell repertoires in COVID-19. Produced via immunoSEQ multiplex PCR; TCRdb's table is partial and in-frame only. The table lists about 320,000 clones, about 85% of them singletons. The specimen sequenced was PBMCs or T cells enriched from blood (not recorded which). These receptors originate from a woman aged 25 to 45 who had recovered from COVID-19.

The chain combines TRBV9 with TRBJ2-1; possible D gene TRBD1, 6 bases. This CDR3 has 15 amino acids. V shed 0 bases and J shed 0 bases, with 7 bases lying between them. CDR1 SGDLS and CDR2 YYNGEE come from the germline V gene. Here the CDR3 reads CASSVAGDSYNEQFF. The CDR3 region has the DNA TGTGCCAGCAGCGTAGCAGGGGACTCCTACAATGAGCAGTTCTTC.

The CDR3 nucleotides read TGTGCCAGCAGTTACGAGGCTAGCTTGGAGACCCAGTACTTC. It encodes CASSYEASLETQYF. This chain links TRBV6-5 with TRBJ2-5, with D tentatively TRBD2 (5 bases). V was trimmed by 2 bases and J by 5 bases, leaving 12 bases between them. CDR3 length equals 14 residues. CDR1 is MNHEY and CDR2 is SVGAGI in the germline V gene.

The gene calls are TRBV6-5 and TRBJ1-2; 7 bases are shared with TRBD1. The ends lost 0 bases at V and 2 bases at J; junction bases unmatched: 6. In germline, CDR1 is MNHEY, CDR2 SVGAGI. The CDR3 is 16 residues long. DNA of the CDR3: TGTGCCAGCAGTTACTCGGGGGGACAGCTCAACTATGGCTACACCTTC. It translates to CASSYSGGQLNYGYTF.

V and J are TRBV5-5 and TRBJ1-2; 9 bases map to TRBD1. Germline values: CDR1 SGHKS, CDR2 YYEKEE (reference sequence). J was trimmed by 6 bases and V by 2 bases; bases with no gene match: 8. This CDR3 region has 15 residues. The CDR3 bases are TGTGCCAGCAGCTTTGCCTGGACAGGGGACGATGGCTACACCTTC. Protein: CASSFAWTGDDGYTF.

The rearrangement joins TRBV27 to TRBJ2-3, with D tentatively TRBD1 (5 bases). V was shortened by 6 bases and J by 0 bases, with 13 bases between the two germline ends. Looked up from germline, CDR1 is MNHEY and CDR2 is SMNVEV (reference sequence). The CDR3 covers 15 residues. The CDR3 nucleotides read TGTGCCAGCAGGCGAAGGGGCCCTAGCACAGATACGCAGTATTTT. Its protein product is CASRRRGPSTDTQYF.

This clone was recorded only once. The chain combines TRBV4-3 with TRBJ1-6; 7 nucleotides line up with TRBD1. CDR3 length equals 13 residues. CDR1 LGHNA and CDR2 YSLEER come from the germline V gene. Unmatched junction bases numbered 6, after V lost 3 bases and J lost 13 bases. CDR3 nucleotide sequence: TGCGCCAGCAGCCAGGCAGGGGGGACCCCCCTCCACTTT. Translation: CASSQAGGTPLHF.

This clone was found once. The gene calls are TRBV5-1 and TRBJ1-1, with 7 bases aligning to TRBD1. V was clipped by 4 bases and J by 2 bases; unmatched bases: 5. The CDR3 contains 14 residues. Germline loops: CDR1 SGHRS, CDR2 YFSETQ. CDR3 DNA: TGCGCCAGCAGCCAGGGGGAACGAAACACTGAAGCTTTCTTT. Residues: CASSQGERNTEAFF.

The chain uses TRBV4-2 and TRBJ2-7, with D maybe TRBD1 (5 bases). This CDR3 is built from 16 residues. Trimming removed 0 bases from V and 3 bases from J, with 15 bases in between. Per germline, CDR1 LGHNA and CDR2 YNFKEQ. CDR3 protein: CASSQDLMGLGYEQYF. Here the CDR3 DNA reads TGTGCCAGCAGCCAAGATCTGATGGGGCTCGGCTACGAGCAGTACTTC.

The rearrangement joins TRBV6-2 or TRBV6-3 to TRBJ2-1, with 8 bases lining up with TRBD2. This CDR3 spans 15 amino acids. CDR1 and CDR2 (germline): MNHEY, SVGEGT. After removal of 5 bases from V and 4 bases from J, the junction contained 7 bases not matched to a gene. CDR3 bases: TGTGCCAGCAGTCCCAGCGGGGGCCTTTACAATGAGCAGTTCTTC. Residues: CASSPSGGLYNEQFF.

V is TRBV9 and J is TRBJ1-3; 8 bases align to TRBD1. J was trimmed by 2 bases and V by 3 bases; bases with no gene match: 7. CDR3 size: 16 residues. In germline, CDR1 is SGDLS, CDR2 YYNGEE. The CDR3 DNA sequence: TGTGCCAGCAGCGGAACGACAGGGGTTCCTGGAAACACCATATATTTT. Translated, it gives CASSGTTGVPGNTIYF.

This chain connects TRBV6-5 to TRBJ1-3; tentatively, D is TRBD1 (5 bases). Germline loops: CDR1 MNHEY, CDR2 SVGAGI. CDR3 size: 15 residues. With 0 bases removed from V and 4 bases from J, the gap between germline ends came to 10 bases. CDR3 coding DNA: TGTGCCAGCAGTTACTCGAAGGGGAGGGGAAACACCATATATTTT. It codes for CASSYSKGRGNTIYF.

The chain employs TRBV6-5 and TRBJ1-5, with D possibly TRBD1 on 5 matching bases. Trimming took 6 bases from V and 4 from J, leaving 13 bases between them. Germline lookup yields CDR1 MNHEY and CDR2 SVGAGI. There are 14 residues in the CDR3. CDR3 sequence (DNA): TGTGCCAGCAGAGTACCCAGGGATAATCAGCCCCAGCATTTT. This encodes CASRVPRDNQPQHF.

V gene TRBV19 combines with J gene TRBJ1-1; D not resolved. Trimming pared 5 bases from V and 7 bases from J, leaving 17 bases between. The CDR3 spans 14 residues. CDR1 and CDR2 (germline): LNHDA, SQIVND (reference sequence). The CDR3 reads CASSVGVLEGEAFF. In DNA form, the CDR3 reads TGTGCCAGTAGTGTTGGGGTCCTGGAGGGTGAAGCTTTCTTT.

The rearrangement joins TRBV6-5 to TRBJ1-5; D is possibly TRBD1 (5 bases). The CDR3 covers 13 residues. V dropped 6 bases and J dropped 4 bases, with 10 bases sitting between them. Germline values: CDR1 MNHEY, CDR2 SVGAGI. The CDR3 loop reads CASSRDRNQPQHF. The CDR3 DNA sequence: TGTGCCAGCAGCAGAGACAGAAATCAGCCCCAGCATTTT.

The chain uses TRBV15 and TRBJ2-1, with D possibly matching TRBD2 (7 bases). The CDR3 spans 15 residues. The germline V gene has CDR1 LNHNV and CDR2 YYDKDF (reference sequence). Trimming took off 0 bases at V and 7 bases at J, with 13 bases between the two ends. CDR3 nucleotides: TGTGCCACCAGCAGAGATAGGGGAGGGGGTAATGAGCAGTTCTTC. This codes for CATSRDRGGGNEQFF.

This clone was observed a few times. The gene calls are TRBV29-1 and TRBJ2-1, with 8 bases matching TRBD1. The CDR3 is 15 amino acids. The junction had 12 bases not matched to a gene; V was cut back by 2 bases and J by 9 bases. Germline loops: CDR1 SQVTM, CDR2 ANQGSEA. CDR3 bases: TGCAGCGTTGAACCAAGGACAGGGAATCTTGTTGAGCAGTTCTTC. This encodes CSVEPRTGNLVEQFF.

The V call is TRBV19, the J call TRBJ1-5; a possible D gene is TRBD1 (5 bases). Germline CDR1 is LNHDA and CDR2 is SQIVND (reference sequence). The CDR3 contains 16 residues. V was shortened by 3 bases and J by 7 bases, with 19 bases between the two germline ends. CDR3 residues: CASSMWAGAGVQPQHF. The CDR3 region has the DNA TGTGCCAGTAGTATGTGGGCAGGCGCGGGGGTACAGCCCCAGCATTTT.

The V gene is TRBV20-1, the J gene TRBJ2-2; D gene unclear. This CDR3 comprises 11 residues. Germline V CDR1 and CDR2: DFQATT, SNEGSKA (reference sequence). With 6 bases removed from V and 5 bases from J, the gap between germline ends came to 7 bases. DNA of the CDR3: TGCAGTGCCCTGCGGACCGGGGAGCTGTTTTTT. It encodes CSALRTGELFF.

The rearrangement links TRBV18 to TRBJ2-3; D perhaps matches TRBD2 (5 bases). Deletions cut 3 bases from V and 6 bases from J, with 10 bases between. The V gene's germline CDR1 is KGHSH and CDR2 LQKENI. This CDR3 is built from 13 residues. CDR3 sequence (DNA): TGTGCCAGCTCACCGTCGGGGAGTGATACGCAGTATTTT. Encoded protein: CASSPSGSDTQYF.